The sequence of this T cell receptor beta chain was determined in a study of blood T cell repertoires in COVID-19. Study details: The study drew acute and convalescent COVID-19 samples from the United States, Italy and Spain. In each case, the material was cDNA or gDNA derived from T cells, B-cell-depleted T cells, or PBMCs.

Authors' methods: Amplification of reference gene primers provided the estimated nucleated cell counts. The data were produced by immunoSEQ multiplex PCR, yet TCRdb's version contains in-frame clones alone and is incomplete. D and trimming were read from the DNA, whereas the V and J calls and clone size are those reported in that table. The sample includes roughly 62,000 clones, around 87% seen only once; the top ten take about 7%. Germline CDR1 reads DFQATT; CDR2 reads SNEGSKA (reference sequence). V was cut by 3 bases and J by 3 bases, with 12 bases left in between. CDR3 length equals 13 residues. The gene calls are TRBV20-1 and TRBJ2-7; D gene uncertain. This clonotype originated in a human donor with active COVID-19. The donor label of this sample is uncertain. Sequences were obtained from peripheral blood. The CDR3 is CSASPRNGYEQYF. The CDR3 DNA follows: TGCAGTGCTAGTCCCCGAAACGGCTACGAGCAGTACTTC.